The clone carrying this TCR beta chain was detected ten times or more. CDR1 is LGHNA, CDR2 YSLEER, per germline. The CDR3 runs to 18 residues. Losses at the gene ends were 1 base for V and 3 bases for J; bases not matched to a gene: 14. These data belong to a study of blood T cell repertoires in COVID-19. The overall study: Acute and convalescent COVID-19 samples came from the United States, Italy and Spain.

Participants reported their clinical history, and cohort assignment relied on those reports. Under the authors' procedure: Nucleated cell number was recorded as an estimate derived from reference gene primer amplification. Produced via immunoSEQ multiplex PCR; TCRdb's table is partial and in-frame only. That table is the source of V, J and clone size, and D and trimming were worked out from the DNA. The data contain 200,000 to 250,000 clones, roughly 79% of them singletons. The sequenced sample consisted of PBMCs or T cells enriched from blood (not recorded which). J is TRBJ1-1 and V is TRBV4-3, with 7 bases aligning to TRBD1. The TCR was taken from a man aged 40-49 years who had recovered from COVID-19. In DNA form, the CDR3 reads TGCGCCAGCAGCCAAGCCGCTACAGGGGTACCGGTAGACACTGAAGCTTTCTTT. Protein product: CASSQAATGVPVDTEAFF.